This TCR beta chain was identified in a study of patients and donors after allogeneic stem cell transplantation. TCRdb redid the calling of the RT-PCR reads with MiXCR, one entry per CDR3 protein. Found here are 400,000 to 500,000 distinct CDR3 sequences, around 15% of them singletons; the top ten hold around 7.9%. The V end lost 4 bases, the J end lost 5 bases, and 12 bases lay between the germline ends. The CDR3 extends over 13 amino acids. The chain carries TRBV23-1 and TRBJ2-7, with D tentatively TRBD2 (5 bases). TRBV23-1 counts as an open reading frame of uncertain function. The sequenced material came from blood, either unsorted or a sorted T cell fraction (not recorded which). The receptor was derived from a human donor who was either an allogeneic HSCT recipient or a stem cell or donor lymphocyte infusion donor (not recorded which). It is not recorded whose cells these are; they may come from a transplant donor. CDR3: CASSPLEEDEQYF. The CDR3 region has the DNA TGCGCCAGCAGTCCCCTGGAGGAAGACGAGCAGTACTTC.